This T cell receptor (beta chain) was captured by sequencing in a study of control samples from healthy donors and cancer patients. Clones were sequenced by immunoSEQ multiplex PCR, and TCRdb holds only the in-frame ones, with some missing. The data contain roughly 170,000 clones, 93% of them singletons. The ends were cut back, 4 bases at V and 4 bases at J, with 13 bases in the middle. The germline V gene encodes CDR1 SGHDN and CDR2 FVKESK. The CDR3 runs to 14 residues. The V gene is TRBV14, the J gene TRBJ1-2, with D uncertain. The sample was blood. The origin of this receptor is a woman aged 55-69 years in good health. The CDR3 sequence: CASSPGPSGYGYTF. CDR3 DNA: TGTGCCAGCAGCCCCGGGCCTAGCGGCTATGGCTACACCTTC.